This TCR beta chain was recovered during a study of human T cells and chemical hapten exposure. Study conclusions and caveats: Expanded TCRs grouped into significantly more large CDR3 similarity clusters than controls produced.

As for time point: pre-sensitization, week 0. Described treatment: therapeutic diphenylcyclopropenone sensitization with weekly scalp DPC. Every donor had alopecia and was 18 to 70 years old; all were suitable for DPC. Blood, whole and unfractionated, served as the source for total RNA extraction. Looked up from germline, CDR1 is SGHTA and CDR2 is FQGNSA. This CDR3 has 14 residues. Deletions cut 3 bases from V and 4 bases from J, with 12 bases between. This clonotype was counted many times. What it binds is unknown. MiXCR was run by TCRdb on the RACE reads, yielding one entry per CDR3 protein. This sample carries a few hundred thousand distinct CDR3 sequences, about 5% of them seen once, and the ten largest clones take under 9.5%.

The chain carries TRBV7-2 and TRBJ2-5, with TRBD1 as a possible D gene (6 bases). This sequence was found in a woman aged 18-29 years with alopecia areata. Some clones in this sample may be carry-over from other donors' samples. This material consisted of whole blood, taken in connection with sensitization to the hapten diphenylcyclopropenone (DPC). For the CDR3, the DNA is TGTGCCAGCAGCTTCCAGGGGATTCGAGAGACCCAGTACTTC. Translating gives CASSFQGIRETQYF.